These 6 T cell receptor beta chains share one sample of origin, sequenced in a study of radiation and T cells in renal cell carcinoma. Indicated time point: blood 2 weeks post-SBRT. Treatment defined: 15 Gy SBRT to primary tumor, nephrectomy 4 weeks later. The data were produced by immunoSEQ multiplex PCR, yet TCRdb's version contains in-frame clones alone and is incomplete. The top ten hold over 10% of the sample, which has about 150,000 clones, roughly 86% seen once. The starting material was blood, obtained from a patient whose treatment included radiotherapy and nephrectomy. The receptors stem from a woman between 50 and 59 years old with renal cell carcinoma.

This chain connects TRBV29-1 to TRBJ1-1; tentatively, D is TRBD1 (5 bases). From germline, CDR1 is SQVTM and CDR2 ANQGSEA. This CDR3 contains 13 residues. The V and J ends lost 7 bases and 0 bases respectively, with 12 bases between them. CDR3 sequence: CSATSGVNTEAFF. The CDR3 coding sequence is TGCAGCGCCACATCGGGGGTGAACACTGAAGCTTTCTTT.

In its sample, this clone was seen once. V usage is TRBV7-2 and J usage is TRBJ1-2; no clear D gene. The germline V gene encodes CDR1 SGHTA and CDR2 FQGNSA. V lost 2 bases and J 0 bases, leaving 7 bases between the germline ends. This CDR3 comprises 14 residues. The CDR3 sequence: CASSLQLANYGYTF. For the CDR3, the DNA is TGTGCCAGCAGCTTACAGCTTGCTAACTATGGCTACACCTTC.

V is TRBV30 and J is TRBJ2-2, with a possible D match to TRBD1 (5 bases). The CDR3 has 14 amino acids. With 3 bases removed from V and 4 bases from J, the gap between germline ends came to 12 bases. Germline V CDR1 and CDR2: GTSNPN, SVGIG (reference sequence). The CDR3, as DNA: TGTGCCTGGAGAGGGGCTAGAAGCACCGGGGAGCTGTTTTTT. Translated: CAWRGARSTGELFF.

The chain couples TRBV5-1 to TRBJ1-2; D is uncertain. Germline lookup yields CDR1 SGHRS and CDR2 YFSETQ. Trimming cost V 2 bases and J 6 bases, with 11 bases left between them. This CDR3 has 13 residues. The CDR3 here is CASSFFRLDGYTF. In nucleotides, the CDR3 is TGCGCCAGCAGCTTTTTCAGGCTCGATGGCTACACCTTC.

V and J are TRBV5-1 and TRBJ1-4; no reliable D call. The V gene lost 3 bases and the J gene lost 8 bases, with 38 bases spanning the gap. This CDR3 has 22 residues. The V gene's germline CDR1 is SGHRS and CDR2 YFSETQ. The CDR3 is CASSYAGRPSPSSGTRGEKLFF. DNA of the CDR3: TGCGCCAGCAGCTACGCCGGGCGCCCTTCTCCCAGTTCGGGTACCAGAGGAGAAAAACTGTTTTTT.

The genes are TRBV2 and TRBJ1-2; D is unclear. The germline gives CDR1 SNHLY, CDR2 FYNNEI. The length of the CDR3 is 12 residues. The V gene lost 4 bases and the J gene lost 4 bases, with 7 bases spanning the gap. CDR3 nucleotides: TGTGCCAGCAGTGTCAGTAGCTATGGCTACACCTTC. Its protein product is CASSVSSYGYTF.